The rows below give T cell receptor beta chains drawn from one sample of a study of CD8+CD57+ T cells in acquired aplastic anemia. Each CDR3 protein is one row after TCRdb ran MiXCR on the reads. The table lists 150,000 to 180,000 distinct CDR3 sequences, around half of them singletons, with about an eighth in the top ten. The material sequenced was sorted CD4+, CD8+, or CD8+CD57+ T cells (not recorded which) from PBMCs. All receptors derive from a human donor with aplastic anemia. Both conserved end residues are part of each CDR3. D genes are given only for firm matches. The listing skips clone size in some rows; elsewhere it reads once, few, many or a size class.

>TRBJ1-6|NA|NA|TRBV20-1
CSASEDAKHTSPLHF
TGCAGTGCTAGTGAGGACGCCAAACACACTTCACCCCTCCACTTT
>TRBJ1-1|NA|NA|TRBV10-2
CASSESGRGWTEAFF
TGCGCCAGCAGTGAGTCTGGCAGGGGCTGGACTGAAGCTTTCTTT
>TRBJ2-3|NA|NA|TRBV7-9
CASSSGGSDTQYF
TGTGCCAGCAGCTCGGGGGGCTCAGATACGCAGTATTTT
>TRBJ1-2|NA|TRBD1|TRBV6-1
CATGTGYGYTF
TGTGCCACCGGGACAGGGTATGGCTACACCTTC
>TRBJ1-1|NA|TRBD1|TRBV9
CASSVGQGARVAFF
TGTGCCAGCAGCGTAGGGCAGGGGGCGCGTGTGGCTTTCTTT
>TRBJ2-3|once|NA|TRBV13
CASSLKVGASTDTQYF
TGTGCCAGCAGCTTGAAGGTAGGGGCGAGCACAGATACGCAGTATTTT
>TRBJ2-7|many|NA|TRBV20-1
CSASGQSLVYEQYF
TGCAGTGCTTCAGGACAGTCCTTGGTCTACGAGCAGTACTTC
>TRBJ2-3|many|NA|TRBV29-1
CSAGGRDTQYF
TGCAGCGCAGGGGGGCGGGATACGCAGTATTTT
>TRBJ2-2|NA|NA|TRBV10-3
CAISEPRDFLNTGELFF
TGTGCCATCAGTGAGCCCCGGGACTTCCTGAACACCGGGGAGCTGTTTTTT
>TRBJ2-6|NA|NA|TRBV7-8
CASSTGGGGANVLTF
TGTGCCAGCAGTACCGGCGGCGGTGGGGCCAACGTCCTGACTTTC
>TRBJ2-3|NA|TRBD2|TRBV10-1
CASSALGAGGTDTQYF
TGCGCCAGCAGCGCGTTAGGGGCGGGGGGCACAGATACGCAGTATTTT
>TRBJ2-3|many|NA|TRBV2
CASKGRGESTDTQYF
TGTGCCAGCAAGGGACGAGGGGAAAGCACAGATACGCAGTATTTT
>TRBJ1-6|few|NA|TRBV10-3
CATHREGGNSPLHF
TGTGCCACCCACAGGGAGGGGGGTAATTCACCCCTCCACTTT
>TRBJ1-2|NA|NA|TRBV27
CASSLSGAGGYTF
TGTGCCAGCAGTTTATCAGGGGCGGGGGGCTACACCTTC
>TRBJ2-1|NA|TRBD2|TRBV11-2
CASSHRTSGGAYEQFF
TGTGCCAGCAGCCACCGGACTAGCGGGGGGGCCTATGAGCAGTTCTTC
>TRBJ2-3|NA|NA|TRBV2
CASGPGPQGTQYF
TGTGCCAGCGGTCCGGGACCCCAAGGTACGCAGTATTTT
>TRBJ1-6|NA|TRBD1|TRBV9
CASSVDRGGDSPLHF
TGTGCCAGCAGCGTAGACAGGGGAGGGGATTCACCCCTCCACTTT
>TRBJ1-2|NA|NA|TRBV7-9
CASSSGDNPSYGYTF
TGTGCCAGCAGCTCTGGAGACAACCCCTCATATGGCTACACCTTC
>TRBJ2-3|NA|TRBD2|TRBV5-4
CASSLGTSLIGDTQYF
TGTGCCAGCAGCTTGGGGACTAGCCTTATTGGAGATACGCAGTATTTT
>TRBJ2-3|NA|TRBD2|TRBV20-1
CSATSGREDTQYF
TGCAGTGCAACTAGCGGGAGGGAAGATACGCAGTATTTT
>TRBJ2-1|many|NA|TRBV7-9
CASSFGRSSYNEQFF
TGTGCCAGCAGCTTCGGCAGGAGCTCCTACAATGAGCAGTTCTTC
>TRBJ1-2|few|TRBD1|TRBV3-1
CASSQDKGGRGNGYTF
TGTGCCAGCAGCCAAGATAAGGGGGGCAGGGGGAATGGCTACACCTTC
>TRBJ2-1|many|NA|TRBV20-1
CSARDKNPSGPVDNEQFF
TGCAGTGCTAGAGATAAAAACCCTTCCGGCCCCGTGGACAATGAGCAGTTCTTC
>TRBJ2-7|once|TRBD2|TRBV7-8
CASSFKVSGSLEQYF
TGTGCCAGCAGCTTTAAGGTTAGCGGGTCCCTCGAGCAGTACTTC
>TRBJ1-1|few|NA|TRBV7-2
CASSLVGQQNTEAFF
TGTGCCAGCAGCTTAGTAGGCCAGCAGAACACTGAAGCTTTCTTT
>TRBJ1-5|many|NA|TRBV6-1
CASGFNQPQHF
TGTGCCAGCGGATTTAATCAGCCCCAGCATTTT
>TRBJ1-4|many|TRBD1|TRBV9
CASSPNRGAFEKLFF
TGTGCCAGCAGCCCAAACAGGGGGGCTTTTGAAAAACTGTTTTTT
>TRBJ1-6|NA|NA|TRBV24-1
CATSSPGGSPLHF
TGTGCCACCAGTTCTCCCGGCGGTTCACCCCTCCACTTT
>TRBJ2-1|many|NA|TRBV4-2
CASSQGDVAYNEQFF
TGTGCCAGCAGCCAAGGGGATGTGGCCTACAATGAGCAGTTCTTC
>TRBJ2-3|many|TRBD2|TRBV12-3/TRBV12-4
CASSPGLAGGADTQYF
TGTGCCAGCAGTCCGGGACTAGCGGGGGGCGCAGATACGCAGTATTTT
>TRBJ2-3|NA|TRBD2|TRBV4-3
CASSQFTSGGSFNTDTQYF
TGCGCCAGCAGCCAGTTTACTAGCGGGGGGTCCTTTAACACAGATACGCAGTATTTT
>TRBJ1-2|many|TRBD1|TRBV29-1
CSVEQGEAYGYTF
TGCAGCGTTGAACAGGGGGAGGCATATGGCTACACCTTC
>TRBJ1-5|few|NA|TRBV2
CASSRGREWSNQPQHF
TGTGCCAGCAGTAGGGGCAGGGAATGGAGCAATCAGCCCCAGCATTTT
>TRBJ1-6|NA|NA|TRBV7-8
CASSPLRGLNSPLHF
TGTGCCAGCAGCCCGTTGCGTGGGCTTAATTCACCCCTCCACTTT
>TRBJ2-3|NA|TRBD2|TRBV11-2
CASSAGPTSGTYTDTQYF
TGTGCCAGCAGCGCCGGACCGACTAGCGGGACTTACACAGATACGCAGTATTTT
>TRBJ1-1|once|NA|TRBV19
CASMIERSTEAFF
TGTGCCAGCATGATAGAGAGGAGCACTGAAGCTTTCTTT
>TRBJ1-1|NA|TRBD1|TRBV20-1
CSASGDRVEAFF
TGCAGTGCTAGCGGAGACAGGGTTGAAGCTTTCTTT
>TRBJ1-6|once|NA|TRBV19
CASSIYSSYNSPLHF
TGTGCCAGTAGTATCTACAGCTCCTATAATTCACCCCTCCACTTT
>TRBJ2-7|NA|NA|TRBV2
CASSAVFYEQYF
TGTGCCAGCAGTGCTGTTTTCTACGAGCAGTACTTC
>TRBJ2-5|NA|TRBD1|TRBV4-1
CASSQERGGQEAQYF
TGCGCCAGCAGCCAGGAGAGAGGGGGCCAAGAGGCCCAGTACTTC
>TRBJ2-3|NA|NA|TRBV18
CASSPPSLRRTDTQYF
TGTGCCAGCTCACCACCGTCGCTTCGCCGCACAGATACGCAGTATTTT
>TRBJ2-5|NA|NA|TRBV7-2
CATKETQYF
TGTGCCACTAAAGAGACCCAGTACTTC
>TRBJ2-7|NA|NA|TRBV6-5
CASSYDRRSFHEQYF
TGTGCCAGCAGTTACGACAGACGGTCTTTCCACGAGCAGTACTTC
>TRBJ2-7|NA|NA|TRBV5-6
CASSLAGGVRRNEQYF
TGTGCCAGCAGCTTGGCCGGGGGAGTTAGGAGGAACGAGCAGTACTTC
>TRBJ2-7|NA|NA|TRBV7-2
CASTPDSLDEQYF
TGTGCCAGCACTCCGGACAGTTTGGACGAGCAGTACTTC
>TRBJ2-1|NA|NA|TRBV3-1
CASSQGYRTVGRNEQFF
TGTGCCAGCAGCCAAGGGTATAGGACAGTGGGCCGGAATGAGCAGTTCTTC
>TRBJ1-1|many|NA|TRBV2
CASSEAGRTFF
TGTGCCAGCAGTGAGGCCGGGCGGACTTTCTTT
>TRBJ1-1|many|TRBD1|TRBV2
CAGGQGLNTEAFF
TGTGCCGGCGGACAGGGTTTGAACACTGAAGCTTTCTTT
>TRBJ1-2|many|TRBD1|TRBV6-1
CASTEGQGAGRYGYTF
TGTGCCAGCACCGAAGGACAGGGGGCTGGTCGGTATGGCTACACCTTC
>TRBJ1-2|once|NA|TRBV24-1
CATSQGVGFDGYTF
TGTGCCACCAGTCAGGGAGTCGGGTTTGATGGCTACACCTTC
>TRBJ2-3|NA|TRBD2|TRBV6-1
CASSAGGASDTQYF
TGTGCCAGCAGTGCCGGGGGGGCGTCAGATACGCAGTATTTT
>TRBJ2-3|many|TRBD2|TRBV12-3/TRBV12-4
CASSFPSGGGTDTQYF
TGTGCCAGCAGTTTTCCGAGCGGGGGGGGCACAGATACGCAGTATTTT
>TRBJ2-3|NA|NA|TRBV10-3
CAISESKSVAVRGTDTQYF
TGTGCCATCAGTGAGTCTAAGTCCGTAGCGGTCAGGGGCACAGATACGCAGTATTTT
>TRBJ1-1|NA|NA|TRBV24-1
CATSDPNRGGTEAFF
TGTGCCACCAGTGACCCTAATAGGGGGGGCACTGAAGCTTTCTTT